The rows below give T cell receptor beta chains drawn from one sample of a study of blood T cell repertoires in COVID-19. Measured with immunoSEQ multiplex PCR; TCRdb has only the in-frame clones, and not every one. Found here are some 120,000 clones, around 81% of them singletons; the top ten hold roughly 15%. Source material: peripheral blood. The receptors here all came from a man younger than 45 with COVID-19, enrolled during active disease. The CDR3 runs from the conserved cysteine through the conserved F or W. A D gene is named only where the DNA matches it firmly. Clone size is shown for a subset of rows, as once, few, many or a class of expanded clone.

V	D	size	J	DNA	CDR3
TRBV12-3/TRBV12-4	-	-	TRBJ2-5	TGTGCCAGCAGTGCCCCCCGGGAGACCCAGTACTTC	CASSAPRETQYF
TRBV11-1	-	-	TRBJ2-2	TGTGCCAGCAGCTTGAATCAGGGGTCAAACACCGGGGAGCTGTTTTTT	CASSLNQGSNTGELFF
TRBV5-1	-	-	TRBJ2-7	TGCGCCAGCAGAGTACAGGGAAACAACTACGAGCAGTACTTC	CASRVQGNNYEQYF
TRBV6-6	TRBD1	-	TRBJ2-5	TGTGCCAGCAGGGAGGGACAGGGCTTAGAGACCCAGTACTTC	CASREGQGLETQYF
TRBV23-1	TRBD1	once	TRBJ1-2	TGCGCCAGCGACTCCAAAAGGGCAGGGGGGATCTATGGCTACACCTTC	CASDSKRAGGIYGYTF
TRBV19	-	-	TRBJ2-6	TGTGCCAGTGCTAGGAGGGGGGGACTTGGGGCCAACGTCCTGACTTTC	CASARRGGLGANVLTF
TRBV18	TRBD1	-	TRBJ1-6	TGTGCCAGCTCACCAGAGACAGGGAATTCACCCCTCCACTTT	CASSPETGNSPLHF
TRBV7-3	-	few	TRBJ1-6	TGTGCCAGCAGCGCGGGGGACACTTCACCCCTCCACTTT	CASSAGDTSPLHF
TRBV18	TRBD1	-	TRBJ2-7	TGTGCCAGCTCACCCAGTTGGGGCCAGGGGGCTGCCGAGCAGTACTTC	CASSPSWGQGAAEQYF
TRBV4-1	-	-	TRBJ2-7	TGCGCCAGCAGCCAAGTGAAAGGCGGGGACGAGCAGTACTTC	CASSQVKGGDEQYF
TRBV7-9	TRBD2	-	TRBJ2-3	TGTGCCAGCAAGGAGCGGGAGGGCCGGCCAGATACGCAGTATTTT	CASKEREGRPDTQYF
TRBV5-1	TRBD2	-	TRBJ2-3	TGCGCCAGCAGCCTTGAGATTTCGACTAGCGGGAGCCGGGTCGATACGCAGTATTTT	CASSLEISTSGSRVDTQYF
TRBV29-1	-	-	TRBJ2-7	TGCAGCGCCGGGTCAAACGAGCAGTACTTC	CSAGSNEQYF
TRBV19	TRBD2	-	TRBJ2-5	TGTGCCAGTATGAGAAGCGGGGAAGAGACCCAGTACTTC	CASMRSGEETQYF
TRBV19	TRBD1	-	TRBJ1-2	TGTGCCAGCACTGATAGTTCACAGGGGGTCTATGGCTACACCTTC	CASTDSSQGVYGYTF
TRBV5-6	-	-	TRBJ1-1	TGTGCCAGCAGCTTGGGAGCCCTAAACACTGAAGCTTTCTTT	CASSLGALNTEAFF
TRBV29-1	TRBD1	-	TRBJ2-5	TGCAGCGTCAAGACAGGGTTGAGTACATCGGAGACCCAGTACTTC	CSVKTGLSTSETQYF
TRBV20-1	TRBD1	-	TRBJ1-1	TGCAGTGCTAGTTGGGACAGGAACACTGAAGCTTTCTTT	CSASWDRNTEAFF
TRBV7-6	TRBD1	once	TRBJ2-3	TGTGCCAGCAGCTCCCCAGGACAGGTCACAGATACGCAGTATTTT	CASSSPGQVTDTQYF
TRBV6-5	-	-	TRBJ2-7	TGTGCCACTACAGGGATCTCCTACGAGCAGTACTTC	CATTGISYEQYF
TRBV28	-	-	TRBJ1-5	TGTGCCAGCAGCCCAGGGTACAGCTTCAATCAGCCCCAGCATTTT	CASSPGYSFNQPQHF
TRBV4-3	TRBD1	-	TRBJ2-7	TGCGCCAGCAGCCAAGAGATGACACGTACGGGACAGGGCTGCTCCTACGAGCAGTACTTC	CASSQEMTRTGQGCSYEQYF
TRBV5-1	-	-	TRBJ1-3	TGCGCCAGCAGCTTGTCGGGAGGGACGGGAAACACCATATATTTT	CASSLSGGTGNTIYF
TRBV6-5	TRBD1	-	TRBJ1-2	TGTGCCAGCAGTTACGGCGGACAGGGGGTAGACGGCTACACCTTC	CASSYGGQGVDGYTF
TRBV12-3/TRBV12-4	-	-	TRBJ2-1	TGTGCCAGCAGGAGGACAGACTACAGCGAGCAGTTCTTC	CASRRTDYSEQFF
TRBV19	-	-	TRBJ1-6	TGTGCCAGTAGTGCTCTCGGGTCACCCCTCCACTTT	CASSALGSPLHF
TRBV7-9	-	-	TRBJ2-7	TGTGCCAGCAGCTTAAGGGGCTACGAGCAGTACTTC	CASSLRGYEQYF
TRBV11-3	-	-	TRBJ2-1	TGTGCCAGCAGCTCTCGGACTTACGAGCAGTTCTTC	CASSSRTYEQFF
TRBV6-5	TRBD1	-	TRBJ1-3	TGTGCCAGCAGTTCTCCGACAGGGCGCTCTGGAAACACCATATATTTT	CASSSPTGRSGNTIYF
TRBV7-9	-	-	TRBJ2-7	TGTGCCAGCAGCTCCCGGTCAACCTACGAGCAGTACTTC	CASSSRSTYEQYF
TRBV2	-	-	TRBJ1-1	TGTGCCAGCAACGGGAGGGGGAACACTGAAGCTTTCTTT	CASNGRGNTEAFF
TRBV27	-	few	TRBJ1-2	TGTGCCAGCAGTTTCGGAGGGAGTGGCTACACCTTC	CASSFGGSGYTF
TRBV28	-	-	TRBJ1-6	TGTGCCAGCAGCCCTCAAGGGGGTCGGGCACCCCTCCACTTT	CASSPQGGRAPLHF
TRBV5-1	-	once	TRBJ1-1	TGCGCCAGCAGCTACCTCGGAGGGGTAGACACTGAAGCTTTCTTT	CASSYLGGVDTEAFF
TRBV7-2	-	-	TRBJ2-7	TGTGCCAGCAGCTTTGAAGGGGGCTACGAGCAGTACTTC	CASSFEGGYEQYF